A selection of T cell receptor beta chains follows, all from one sample in a study of blood T cell repertoires in COVID-19. TCRdb's copy holds only in-frame clones and misses some; the assay was immunoSEQ multiplex PCR. The data contain 90,000 or so clones, around nine tenths of them seen just once; the ten biggest clones take up under 5.5%. Source material: peripheral blood. The receptor set was obtained from a man between 60 and 75 years old with COVID-19, enrolled during active disease. Each CDR3 is given with its conserved first and last residue. D genes are given only for firm matches. Size values are once, few and many counts, or a class for expanded clones, and some rows have none.

TRBV28	.	TRBJ1-2	.	TGTGCCAGCAGTTTCCAAGCGGGACTCAACTATGGCTACACCTTC	CASSFQAGLNYGYTF
TRBV10-2	.	TRBJ2-7	TRBD2	TGCGCCAGCAGTGAAGGATGGCCTAGCGGGAACTACGAGCAGTACTTC	CASSEGWPSGNYEQYF
TRBV19	.	TRBJ2-7	TRBD2	TGTGCCAGTAGTATAGGACTAGCGGGCTACGAGCAGTACTTC	CASSIGLAGYEQYF
TRBV14	few	TRBJ2-1	.	TGTGCCAGCAGCCAAGATTTGGCAGCGAATGAGCAGTTCTTC	CASSQDLAANEQFF
TRBV12-3/TRBV12-4	.	TRBJ1-2	TRBD1	TGTGCCAGCAGTCTACAGGGGCCCTATGGCTACACCTTC	CASSLQGPYGYTF
TRBV6-5	.	TRBJ2-7	.	TGTGCCAGCAGTTACTCCGAGACAGAGTACTACGAGCAGTACTTC	CASSYSETEYYEQYF
TRBV10-3	.	TRBJ2-5	TRBD1	TGTGCCATCACCCCCGGACAGGGAGAAGAGACCCAGTACTTC	CAITPGQGEETQYF
TRBV25-1	.	TRBJ2-2	.	TGTGCCAGTAGGGGGGGTTTCGGCGGGGAGCACACCGGGGAGCTGTTTTTT	CASRGGFGGEHTGELFF
TRBV7-6	once	TRBJ2-7	TRBD1	TGTGCCAGCAGCCTAGATCAGGGGGCGGGATACGAGCAGTACTTC	CASSLDQGAGYEQYF
TRBV7-7	.	TRBJ2-2	TRBD1	TGTGCTAGCAGCGGAACCGGGACAGGGCCGAGCACCGGGGAGCTGTTTTTT	CASSGTGTGPSTGELFF
TRBV2	.	TRBJ2-2	.	TGTGCCAGCAGTGAAGACCGGGGGAACACCGGGGAGCTGTTTTTT	CASSEDRGNTGELFF
TRBV5-1	.	TRBJ1-3	.	TGCGCCAGCAGCTTGGGGCAGGGCAGGGGAAACACCATATATTTT	CASSLGQGRGNTIYF
TRBV12-3/TRBV12-4	.	TRBJ2-3	.	TGTGCCAGCAGTTTACCTAGCACAGATACGCAGTATTTT	CASSLPSTDTQYF
TRBV11-2	.	TRBJ2-7	TRBD2	TGTGCCAGCAGCTTAGGACTAGCGGTCTACGAGCAGTACTTC	CASSLGLAVYEQYF
TRBV24-1	.	TRBJ1-2	.	TGTGCCACCAGTTACGGCAGGGATTGGGGCTACACCTTC	CATSYGRDWGYTF
TRBV5-1	.	TRBJ2-7	TRBD1	TGCGCCAGCAGTCCAGGACAGGGGGCCTACGAGCAGTACTTC	CASSPGQGAYEQYF
TRBV5-1	.	TRBJ2-3	TRBD1	TGCGCCAGCAGCTTGGAAGGGACAGGGAGCACAGATACGCAGTATTTT	CASSLEGTGSTDTQYF
TRBV5-6	.	TRBJ1-4	.	TGTGCCAGCAGCCTGGTTGGGGAGCCGGCTGAAAAACTGTTTTTT	CASSLVGEPAEKLFF
TRBV19	.	TRBJ2-5	TRBD2	TGTGCCAGTAGCCCCACTAGCGGGAGCGTCAAAGAGACCCAGTACTTC	CASSPTSGSVKETQYF
TRBV5-6	.	TRBJ2-2	TRBD1	TGTGCCAGCAGCCCGCTGGGCAGGGGGCTAAGGACCGGGGAGCTGTTTTTT	CASSPLGRGLRTGELFF
TRBV28	.	TRBJ2-7	TRBD2	TGTGCCAGCAGTCTCCCCGGGACTAGCGGGATGAACGAGCAGTACTTC	CASSLPGTSGMNEQYF
TRBV4-2	few	TRBJ1-1	TRBD1	TGTGCCAGCAGCCCCCTGGACAGGGGGATGTTGGGTAACACTGAAGCTTTCTTT	CASSPLDRGMLGNTEAFF
TRBV25-1	once	TRBJ2-2	.	TGTGCCAGCAGTGAATCGGGGACACTAAAGGACGGGGAGCTGTTTTTT	CASSESGTLKDGELFF
TRBV18	.	TRBJ2-7	TRBD1	TGTGCCAGCTCACCAGACAGGGAAAGCTACGAGCAGTACTTC	CASSPDRESYEQYF
TRBV11-3	.	TRBJ2-1	.	TGTGCCAGCAGCTCTACTAGATTTCTGGGTGAAGACTACAATGAGCAGTTCTTC	CASSSTRFLGEDYNEQFF
TRBV18	.	TRBJ2-3	TRBD2	TGTGCCAGCTCACTTCGACTAGCTCCTAGCACAGATACGCAGTATTTT	CASSLRLAPSTDTQYF
TRBV30	once	TRBJ1-6	.	TGTGCCTGGAGTAGACGGGGAGGGAATTCACCCCTCCACTTT	CAWSRRGGNSPLHF
TRBV3-1/TRBV3-2	.	TRBJ1-5	TRBD1	TGTGCCAGCAGCCAAGGGACAGGTGTTTATAGCAATCAGCCCCAGCATTTT	CASSQGTGVYSNQPQHF
TRBV3-1/TRBV3-2	.	TRBJ2-1	.	TGTGCCAGCAGCCACGCCTCCAGAGGGACTCTCTACAATGAGCAGTTCTTC	CASSHASRGTLYNEQFF
TRBV3-1/TRBV3-2	.	TRBJ2-7	TRBD1	TGTGCCAGCAGCTCGACAGGGGGCTACGAGCAGTACTTC	CASSSTGGYEQYF
TRBV3-1/TRBV3-2	.	TRBJ1-2	TRBD1	TGTGCCAGCAGCACGGACAGGAATTATGGCTACACCTTC	CASSTDRNYGYTF
TRBV3-1/TRBV3-2	.	TRBJ2-7	.	TGTGCCAGCAGCCCCCGGGACACCCTAACCTACGAGCAGTACTTC	CASSPRDTLTYEQYF
TRBV18	.	TRBJ2-3	.	TGTGCCAGCTCACCGGTTCAGGGTTTCGGGGATACGCAGTATTTT	CASSPVQGFGDTQYF
TRBV29-1	once	TRBJ1-2	.	TGCAGCGTTGACAGGGATTATGGCTACACCTTC	CSVDRDYGYTF
TRBV27	.	TRBJ1-6	.	TGTGCCAGCAGTTTAAATTCGGGTGATGGATTGTCACCCCTCCACTTT	CASSLNSGDGLSPLHF
TRBV4-1	.	TRBJ2-6	.	TGCGCCAGCAGCCGCGAACAGGGTCCTGAGTCTGGGGCCAACGTCCTGACTTTC	CASSREQGPESGANVLTF
TRBV6-5	.	TRBJ2-7	TRBD1	TGTGCCAGCAGTTCCGGGACAGGGGTTTCCTACGAGCAGTACTTC	CASSSGTGVSYEQYF
TRBV7-3	.	TRBJ1-2	TRBD1	TGTGCCAGCAGCTACCGACAGGGAGAAGGCTACACCTTC	CASSYRQGEGYTF
TRBV12-3/TRBV12-4	.	TRBJ1-2	.	TGTGCCAGCAGCCGAGACAGTTCTTATGGCTACACCTTC	CASSRDSSYGYTF
TRBV6-2/TRBV6-3	few	TRBJ2-7	.	TGTGCCAGCAGCACCTACTACGAGCAGTACTTC	CASSTYYEQYF
TRBV20-1	.	TRBJ2-7	TRBD2	TGCAGTGCTAGTGTTAGCGGGAGTTACTCCTACGAGCAGTACTTC	CSASVSGSYSYEQYF
TRBV2	.	TRBJ2-7	.	TGTGCCAGCTCCTACTCCCGGACCCCGGGGAGCTACGAGCAGTACTTC	CASSYSRTPGSYEQYF